The 21 T cell receptor beta chains presented below share a single source sample, sequenced in a study of low-dose radiotherapy and immunotherapy resistance in tumors. Time point described: before trial treatment. Priming of first-strand cDNA relied on TRAV- and TRBV-specific primers (covering alpha and beta chains). TCR amplification used roughly 18 PCR cycles, a constant-region primer and a V-primer adapter. MiXCR, run by TCRdb on the reads, gives a single entry per CDR3 protein. In the table there are 60,000 to 90,000 distinct CDR3 sequences, around 32% of which are singletons. This specimen consisted of PBMCs, obtained before treatment. Receptors originate from a female donor with ovarian cancer.

This clonotype was recorded many times. The chain recombines TRBV10-3 with TRBJ2-7; D is unresolved. Trimming stripped 3 bases from V and 0 bases from J, with 3 bases between. CDR1 ENHRY and CDR2 SYGVKD come from the germline V gene. The CDR3 is 12 residues long. In DNA, the CDR3 is TGTGCCATCAGTGAAGCCTCCTACGAGCAGTACTTC. It encodes CAISEASYEQYF.

This clonotype has at least ten counts. The chain recombines TRBV4-1 with TRBJ2-7; 8 nucleotides agree with TRBD2. Germline CDR1 and CDR2: MGHRA and YSYEKL. The CDR3 runs to 17 residues. V lost 1 base to trimming and J lost 0 bases; unmatched junction nucleotides: 8. For the CDR3, the DNA is TGCGCCAGCAGCCAAGGCCCTAGCGGGCCGAGCTCCTACGAGCAGTACTTC. This codes for CASSQGPSGPSSYEQYF.

This clonotype was observed many times. The rearrangement joins TRBV28 to TRBJ1-1, with D uncertain. The V gene lost 2 bases and the J gene lost 1 base, with 8 bases spanning the gap. The germline gives CDR1 MDHEN, CDR2 SYDVKM. The CDR3 consists of 14 residues. CDR3 amino acids: CASSLAPRNTEAFF. The CDR3 nucleotides are TGTGCCAGCAGTTTAGCCCCGAGGAACACTGAAGCTTTCTTT.

Concerning this clonotype itself: Compared with germline, one end of the junction differs, possibly owing to a read error. This chain joins TRBV5-3 and TRBJ2-5; possibly TRBD1 for D (5 bases). TRBV5-3 is treated as an ORF (open reading frame) with a function not yet certain. The CDR3 is made up of 14 amino acids. The CDR3 coding sequence is TGTGCCAGCAGCTTGGGCCAGGGCCGTGGGGCCCAGTACTTC. Its protein is CASSLGQGRGAQYF.

This sequence joins TRBV3-1 and TRBJ2-7; possibly TRBD2 for D (6 bases). CDR3 size: 13 residues. Germline V gives CDR1 LGHDT, CDR2 YNNKEL (reference sequence). The V gene lost 1 base and the J gene lost 8 bases, with 12 bases spanning the gap. The CDR3 reads CASSQGRDVQQYF. For the CDR3, the DNA is TGTGCCAGCAGCCAAGGGAGGGACGTCCAGCAGTACTTC.

The chain joins TRBV14 to TRBJ2-2, with TRBD1 matching 8 bases. The junction had 8 bases not matched to a gene; V was cut back by 1 base and J by 4 bases. The CDR3 contains 17 residues. CDR1 SGHDN and CDR2 FVKESK come from the germline V gene. CDR3 sequence: CASSQVFIGQGTGELFF. The DNA for the CDR3 is TGTGCCAGCAGCCAAGTTTTCATTGGACAGGGCACCGGGGAGCTGTTTTTT.

The sample holds a few counts of this clonotype. CDR3 nucleotides: TGCAGTGCTAGAGATCGACAGGATCACTCCTACAATGAGCAGTTCTTC. It codes for CSARDRQDHSYNEQFF. The rearrangement joins TRBV20-1 to TRBJ2-1; D possibly corresponds to TRBD1 (6 bases). This CDR3 contains 16 residues. V shed 0 bases and J shed 0 bases, with 12 bases lying between them. Germline V gene data show CDR1 as DFQATT and CDR2 as SNEGSKA (reference sequence).

This clonotype showed up many times. The chain employs TRBV19 and TRBJ2-5, with 7 positions matching TRBD2. The junction had 4 bases not matched to a gene; V was cut back by 5 bases and J by 1 base. Germline values: CDR1 LNHDA, CDR2 SQIVND (reference sequence). CDR3 length: 14 amino acids. DNA of the CDR3: TGTGCCAGTAGTTCCGGACTAGTCCAAGAGACCCAGTACTTC. It codes for CASSSGLVQETQYF.

The sample holds many counts of this clonotype. The V gene is TRBV5-1, the J gene TRBJ2-3; no clear D. The V end was cut by 5 bases, the J end by 1 base, with 11 bases between. The germline V gene encodes CDR1 SGHRS and CDR2 YFSETQ. This CDR3 region has 14 residues. The CDR3 nucleotides read TGCGCCAGCAGGCCTGAGGTGGGCACAGATACGCAGTATTTT. It translates to CASRPEVGTDTQYF.

This chain uses TRBV5-5 with TRBJ1-5; a weak D match, TRBD1 (5 bases). Trimming left V 1 base short and J 0 bases short, with 8 bases between. Looked up from germline, CDR1 is SGHKS and CDR2 is YYEKEE (reference sequence). The CDR3 runs 15 residues. The CDR3 DNA sequence: TGTGCCAGCAGCTTGTCAGGGAATAGCAATCAGCCCCAGCATTTT. It is translated as CASSLSGNSNQPQHF.

As concerns this clonotype: The junction departs from the called germline gene at one end, perhaps through a read error. The chain joins TRBV29-1 to TRBJ2-1, with 8 bases lining up with TRBD1. This CDR3 contains 14 residues. Germline V gene data show CDR1 as SQVTM and CDR2 as ANQGSEA. The CDR3 bases are TGCAGCCTAGGGACCGGGACAGGCTACAATGAGCTGTTCTTC. This sequence encodes CSLGTGTGYNELFF.

This clonotype was observed at least ten times. The chain employs TRBV7-2 and TRBJ2-1; D ambiguous. The CDR3 length is 13 residues. The ends were cut back, 5 bases at V and 5 bases at J, with 10 bases in the middle. The germline V gene has CDR1 SGHTA and CDR2 FQGNSA. CDR3 region: CASSAIYNNEQFF. The DNA for the CDR3 is TGTGCCAGCAGCGCCATCTATAACAATGAGCAGTTCTTC.

A few counts support this clonotype. CDR3 DNA sequence: TGTGCCAGCAGCTACAGGGACAGCACCGGGGAGCTGTTTTTT. It translates to CASSYRDSTGELFF. The J gene is TRBJ2-2, the V gene TRBV5-4; TRBD1 agrees at 7 bases. Losses at the gene ends were 3 bases for V and 4 bases for J; bases not matched to a gene: 3. The germline gives CDR1 SGHNT, CDR2 YYREEE (reference sequence). The CDR3 sequence is 14 residues long.

This chain uses TRBV6-1 with TRBJ1-6, with D tentatively TRBD1 (5 bases). This CDR3 comprises 16 residues. Per the germline V gene, CDR1 is MNHNS and CDR2 is SASEGT. The ends were cut back, 7 bases at V and 5 bases at J, with 18 bases in the middle. Here the CDR3 reads CASNYWMGTNNSPLHF. The CDR3 DNA sequence: TGTGCCAGCAATTACTGGATGGGGACCAATAATTCACCCCTCCACTTT.

This clonotype has ten or more counts. This CDR3 is CASSDMPTGTEQYF. The DNA of the CDR3 is TGCGCCAGCAGTGATATGCCAACAGGGACCGAGCAGTACTTC. V and J are TRBV10-1 and TRBJ2-7; a possible D gene is TRBD1 (6 bases). The CDR3 has 14 residues. The germline gives CDR1 WNHNN, CDR2 SYGVQD (reference sequence). The V end was cut by 3 bases, the J end by 6 bases, with 15 bases between.

This clonotype was observed many times. The rearrangement joins TRBV5-4 to TRBJ2-1; 9 nucleotides align to TRBD2. Trimming removed 4 bases from V and 1 base from J; junction bases left unmatched: 12. Germline CDR1 and CDR2: SGHNT and YYREEE (reference sequence). The CDR3 length is 18 residues. The CDR3 is CASSGTGGGARSYNEQFF. The CDR3 DNA sequence: TGTGCCAGCAGCGGGACCGGCGGGGGGGCCAGGTCCTACAATGAGCAGTTCTTC.

This clonotype was counted many times. This chain links TRBV11-1 with TRBJ2-6, with D possibly matching TRBD2 (6 bases). Germline V CDR1 and CDR2: SGHAT, FQDESV (reference sequence). V was clipped by 0 bases and J by 0 bases, with 9 bases between them. The CDR3 is made up of 17 amino acids. CDR3 nucleotides: TGTGCCAGCAGCTTAGCGGGACTTATCTCTGGGGCCAACGTCCTGACTTTC. This gives the protein CASSLAGLISGANVLTF.

The sample holds a few counts of this clonotype. The chain links TRBV6-6 to TRBJ2-2; D possibly corresponds to TRBD1 (6 bases). This CDR3 region has 13 residues. In germline, CDR1 is MNHNY, CDR2 SVGAGI (reference sequence). The CDR3 DNA reads as TGTGTCGTTTGGGGGCGGCTCACCGGGGAGCTGTTTTTT. It is translated as CVVWGRLTGELFF.

This clonotype was found a few times. This chain links TRBV15 with TRBJ2-7; D gene uncertain. The CDR3 is made up of 15 amino acids. Germline loops: CDR1 LNHNV, CDR2 YYDKDF (reference sequence). Trimming removed 0 bases from V and 2 bases from J, with 11 bases in between. The CDR3 region is CATSRDLAFPYEQYF. The CDR3 DNA reads as TGTGCCACCAGCAGAGATTTGGCATTCCCCTACGAGCAGTACTTC.

At least ten counts were recorded for this clonotype. The chain combines TRBV3-1 with TRBJ1-6; D is ambiguous. The CDR3 is made up of 14 amino acids. V was shortened by 6 bases and J by 6 bases, with 12 bases between the two germline ends. In germline, CDR1 is LGHDT, CDR2 YNNKEL (reference sequence). CDR3 residues: CASRDAGGNSPLHF. As DNA, the CDR3 is TGTGCCAGCAGAGATGCAGGAGGTAATTCACCCCTCCACTTT.

This clonotype was seen many times. The genes are TRBV19 and TRBJ1-5; tentatively, D is TRBD1 (6 bases). There are 16 residues in the CDR3. CDR1 LNHDA and CDR2 SQIVND come from the germline V gene (reference sequence). Between the trimmed V and J ends, which lost 4 bases and 0 bases, there was a span of 13 bases. The CDR3 here is CASSKTGQNSNQPQHF. DNA for the CDR3: TGTGCCAGTAGTAAAACAGGGCAGAATAGCAATCAGCCCCAGCATTTT.